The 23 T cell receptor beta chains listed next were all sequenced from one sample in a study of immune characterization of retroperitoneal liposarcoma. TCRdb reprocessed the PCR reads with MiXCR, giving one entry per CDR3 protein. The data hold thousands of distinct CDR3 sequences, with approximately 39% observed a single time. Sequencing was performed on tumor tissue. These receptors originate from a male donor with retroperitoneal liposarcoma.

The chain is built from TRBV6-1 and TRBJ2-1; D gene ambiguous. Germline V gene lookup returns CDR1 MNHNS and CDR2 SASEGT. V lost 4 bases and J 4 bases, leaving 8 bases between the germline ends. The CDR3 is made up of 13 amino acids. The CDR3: CASSAHVYNEQFF. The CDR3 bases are TGTGCCAGCAGTGCTCACGTTTACAATGAGCAGTTCTTC.

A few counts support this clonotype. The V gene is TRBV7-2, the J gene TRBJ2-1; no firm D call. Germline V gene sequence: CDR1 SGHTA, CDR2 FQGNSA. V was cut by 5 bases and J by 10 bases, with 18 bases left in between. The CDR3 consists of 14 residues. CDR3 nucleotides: TGTGCCAGCAGCACCTCCGGTCCCCCCTACGAGCAGTTCTTC. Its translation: CASSTSGPPYEQFF.

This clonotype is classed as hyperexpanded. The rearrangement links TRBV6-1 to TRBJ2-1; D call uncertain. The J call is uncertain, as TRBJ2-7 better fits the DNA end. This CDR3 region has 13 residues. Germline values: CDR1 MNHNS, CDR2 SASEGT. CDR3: CASAIGSYNEQYF. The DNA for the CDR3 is TGTGCCAGCGCGATCGGCTCCTACAATGAGCAGTACTTC.

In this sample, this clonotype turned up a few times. The CDR3 spells CASSQEREGSRQYF. As DNA, the CDR3 is TGCGCCAGCAGCCAAGAGAGAGAAGGATCTCGGCAGTACTTC. This rearrangement joins TRBV4-1 to TRBJ2-5; D ambiguous. V dropped 0 bases and J dropped 11 bases, with 16 bases sitting between them. CDR3 length equals 14 residues. Germline CDR1 and CDR2: MGHRA and YSYEKL.

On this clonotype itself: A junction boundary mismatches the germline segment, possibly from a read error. The CDR3 DNA reads TGTGCCAGCAGTGAATTCGGGTCGACCGTGGAGCTGTTTTTT. Translating gives CASSEFGSTVELFF. V and J are TRBV6-1 and TRBJ2-2; D remains unclear. The CDR3 extends over 14 amino acids. Germline V gene data show CDR1 as MNHNS and CDR2 as SASEGT.

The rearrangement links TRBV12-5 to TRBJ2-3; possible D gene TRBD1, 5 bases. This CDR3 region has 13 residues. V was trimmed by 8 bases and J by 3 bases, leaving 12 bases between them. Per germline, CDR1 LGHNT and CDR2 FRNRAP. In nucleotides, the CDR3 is TGTGCTAGTACGACAGACACTACAGATACGCAGTATTTT. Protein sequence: CASTTDTTDTQYF.

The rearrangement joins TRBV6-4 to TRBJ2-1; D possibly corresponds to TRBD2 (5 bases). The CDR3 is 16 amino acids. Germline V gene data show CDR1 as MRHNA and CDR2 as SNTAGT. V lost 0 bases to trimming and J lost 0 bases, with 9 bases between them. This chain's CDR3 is CASSDSGESSYNEQFF. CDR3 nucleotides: TGTGCCAGCAGTGACTCGGGAGAGAGCTCCTACAATGAGCAGTTCTTC.

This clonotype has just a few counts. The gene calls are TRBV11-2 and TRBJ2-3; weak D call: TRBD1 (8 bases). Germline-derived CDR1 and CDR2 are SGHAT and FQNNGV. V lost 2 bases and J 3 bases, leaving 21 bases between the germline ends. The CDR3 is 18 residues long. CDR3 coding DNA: TGTGCCAGCAGCTTACTTGGACAGGGAGTAGCGGGTACAGATACGCAGTATTTT. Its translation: CASSLLGQGVAGTDTQYF.

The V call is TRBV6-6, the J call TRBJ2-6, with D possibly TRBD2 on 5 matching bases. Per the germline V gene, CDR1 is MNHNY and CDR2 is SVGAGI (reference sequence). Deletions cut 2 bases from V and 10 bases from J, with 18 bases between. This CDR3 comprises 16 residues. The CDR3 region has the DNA TGTGCCAGCAGTTACCCGTCCGGGGAGTCACTAAACGTCCTGACTTTC. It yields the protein CASSYPSGESLNVLTF.

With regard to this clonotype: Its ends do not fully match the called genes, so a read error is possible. CDR3 in amino acids: CANSPGGVDEQYF. CDR3 in DNA: TGTGCCAACAGCCCGGGGGGGGTTGACGAGCAGTATTTT. The rearrangement links TRBV7-6 to TRBJ2-5, with 8 positions matching TRBD2. The DNA end is a closer match to TRBJ2-3, so the J assignment may be wrong. The CDR3 contains 13 residues. The germline gives CDR1 SGHVS, CDR2 FNYEAQ.

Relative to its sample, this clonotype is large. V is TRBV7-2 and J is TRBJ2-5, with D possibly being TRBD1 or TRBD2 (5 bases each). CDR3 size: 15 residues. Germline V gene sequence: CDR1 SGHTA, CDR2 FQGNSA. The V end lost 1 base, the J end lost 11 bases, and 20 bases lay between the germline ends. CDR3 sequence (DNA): TGTGCCAGCAGCTTAGTGAGGGGCCGATACAATGAGCAGTACTTC. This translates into CASSLVRGRYNEQYF.

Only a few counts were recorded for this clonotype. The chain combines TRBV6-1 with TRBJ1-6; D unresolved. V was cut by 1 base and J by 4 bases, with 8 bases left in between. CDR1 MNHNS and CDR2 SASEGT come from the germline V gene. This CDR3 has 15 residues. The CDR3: CASSEDEAYNSPLHF. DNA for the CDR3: TGTGCCAGCAGTGAAGACGAAGCGTATAATTCACCCCTCCACTTT.

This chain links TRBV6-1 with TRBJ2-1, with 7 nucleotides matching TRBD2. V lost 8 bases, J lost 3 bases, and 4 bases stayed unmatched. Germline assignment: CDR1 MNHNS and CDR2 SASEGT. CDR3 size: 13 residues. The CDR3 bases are TGTGCCAGCCGGGCTAGCGGCTACAATGAGCAGTTCTTC. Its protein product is CASRASGYNEQFF.

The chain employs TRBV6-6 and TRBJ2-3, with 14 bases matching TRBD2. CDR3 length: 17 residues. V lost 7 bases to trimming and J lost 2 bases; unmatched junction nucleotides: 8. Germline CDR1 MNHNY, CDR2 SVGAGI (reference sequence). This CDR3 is CASNAGLAGAHTDTQYF. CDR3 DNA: TGTGCCAGCAACGCGGGACTAGCGGGGGCCCACACAGATACGCAGTATTTT.

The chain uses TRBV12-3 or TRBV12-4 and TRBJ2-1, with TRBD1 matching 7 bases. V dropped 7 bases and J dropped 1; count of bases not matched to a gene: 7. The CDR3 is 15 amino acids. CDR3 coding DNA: TGTGCCAGCACCGTAGGGGGCAGGTCCTACAATGAGCAGTTCTTC. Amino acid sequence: CASTVGGRSYNEQFF.

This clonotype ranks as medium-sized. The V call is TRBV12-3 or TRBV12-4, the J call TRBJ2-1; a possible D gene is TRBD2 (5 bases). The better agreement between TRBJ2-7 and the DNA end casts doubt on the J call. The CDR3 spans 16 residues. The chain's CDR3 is CASSLEWGAGTYEQYF. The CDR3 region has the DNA TGTGCCAGCAGTTTAGAGTGGGGAGCAGGAACCTACGAGCAGTACTTC.

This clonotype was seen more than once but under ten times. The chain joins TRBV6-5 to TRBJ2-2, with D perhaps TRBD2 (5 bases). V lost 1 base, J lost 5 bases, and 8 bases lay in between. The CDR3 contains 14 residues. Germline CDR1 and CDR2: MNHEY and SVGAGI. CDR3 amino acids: CASSYYRGTGELFF. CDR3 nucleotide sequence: TGTGCCAGCAGTTACTATCGGGGAACCGGGGAGCTGTTTTTT.

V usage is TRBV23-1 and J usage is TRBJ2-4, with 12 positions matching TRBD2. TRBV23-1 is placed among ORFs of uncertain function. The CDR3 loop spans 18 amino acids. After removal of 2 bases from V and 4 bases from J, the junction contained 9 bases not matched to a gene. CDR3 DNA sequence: TGCGCCAGCAGTCAAGTAAGGGGGACTAGCGGGTTAAAAAACATTCAGTACTTC. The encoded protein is CASSQVRGTSGLKNIQYF.

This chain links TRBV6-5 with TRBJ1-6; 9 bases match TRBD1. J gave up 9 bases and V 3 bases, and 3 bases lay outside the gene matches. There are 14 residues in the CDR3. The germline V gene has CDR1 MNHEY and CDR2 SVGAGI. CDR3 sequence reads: CASSYTGGGSPLHF. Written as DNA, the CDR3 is TGTGCCAGCAGTTATACAGGGGGCGGTTCACCCCTCCACTTT.

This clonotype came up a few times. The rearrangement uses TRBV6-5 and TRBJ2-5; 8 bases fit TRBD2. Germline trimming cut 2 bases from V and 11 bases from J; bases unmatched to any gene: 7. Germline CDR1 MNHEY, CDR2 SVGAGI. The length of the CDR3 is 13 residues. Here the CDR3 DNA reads TGTGCCAGCAGTTACGAGCGGGAGACTGAGCAGTACTTC. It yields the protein CASSYERETEQYF.

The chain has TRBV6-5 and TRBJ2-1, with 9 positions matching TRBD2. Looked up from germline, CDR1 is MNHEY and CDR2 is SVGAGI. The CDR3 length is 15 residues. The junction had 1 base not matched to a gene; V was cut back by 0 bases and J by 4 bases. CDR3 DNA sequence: TGTGCCAGCAGTTACTCGGCGGGAGGGTACAATGAGCAGTTCTTC. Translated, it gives CASSYSAGGYNEQFF.

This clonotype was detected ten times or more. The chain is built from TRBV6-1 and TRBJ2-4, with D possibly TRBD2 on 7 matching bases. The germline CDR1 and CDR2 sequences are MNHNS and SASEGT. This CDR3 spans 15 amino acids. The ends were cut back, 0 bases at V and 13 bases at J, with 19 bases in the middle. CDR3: CASSEAGGAYNEQYF. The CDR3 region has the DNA TGTGCCAGCAGTGAAGCGGGGGGGGCCTACAATGAGCAGTACTTC.

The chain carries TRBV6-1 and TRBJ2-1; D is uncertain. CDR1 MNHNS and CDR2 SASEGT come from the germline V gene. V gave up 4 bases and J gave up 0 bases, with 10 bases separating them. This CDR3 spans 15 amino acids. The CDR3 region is CASSGGRISYNEQFF. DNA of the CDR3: TGTGCCAGCAGTGGAGGACGGATCTCCTACAATGAGCAGTTCTTC.